The 8 T cell receptor beta chains below come from one sample, sequenced in a study of T-cell reconstitution after alpha-beta-depleted transplantation in children. Preparation of the TCRbeta library involved a method that used unique molecular identifiers. TCRdb analysed the PCR reads with MiXCR anew, one entry per CDR3 protein. This sample has some 600,000 distinct CDR3 sequences, with about 15% found just once. Sequencing used PBMCs from the stem cell graft donor, obtained from the stem cell graft. The origin of the receptors is a human donor who donated a stem cell graft to a child with acute myeloid leukemia.

Turning to this clonotype: With a much larger clone just one base away, this may be a read error. The chain couples TRBV20-1 to TRBJ2-5, with no clear D. This CDR3 contains 11 residues. Germline V gives CDR1 DFQATT, CDR2 SNEGSKA (reference sequence). V was pared by 5 bases and J by 4 bases, with 8 bases between. The CDR3 coding sequence is TGCAGTGCTCTTCCGGGAGAGACCCAGTACTTC. Its translation is CSALPGETQYF.

This clonotype has more than one count but fewer than ten. The chain links TRBV6-6 to TRBJ1-2; 7 nucleotides match TRBD1. V lost 7 bases, J lost 2 bases, and 4 bases stayed unmatched. Germline V CDR1 and CDR2: MNHNY, SVGAGI (reference sequence). The length of the CDR3 is 13 residues. CDR3: CASTPDRNYGYTF. The CDR3 DNA is TGTGCCAGCACCCCGGACAGGAACTATGGCTACACCTTC.

This clonotype was counted between two and nine times. The chain employs TRBV29-1 and TRBJ2-2; D might be TRBD1 (5 bases). CDR3 size: 13 residues. The V gene lost 0 bases and the J gene lost 7 bases, with 9 bases spanning the gap. Germline CDR1 reads SQVTM; CDR2 reads ANQGSEA. CDR3 nucleotides: TGCAGCGTTGAAGAAAGTCAGGGCGGGGAGCTGTTTTTT. Protein sequence: CSVEESQGGELFF.

This clonotype showed up many times. A read error may account for a junction end that differs from germline. The CDR3 DNA reads TGCAGTGTTAGAGAGCGGGGGAGCTCCTACAATGAGCAGTTCTTC. Its protein product is CSVRERGSSYNEQFF. The chain uses TRBV20-1 and TRBJ2-1, with 8 positions matching TRBD2. The CDR3 has 15 amino acids. Germline assignment: CDR1 DFQATT and CDR2 SNEGSKA (reference sequence).

The CDR3 reads CASSQDRTAGNTIYF. The CDR3 DNA follows: TGCGCCAGCAGCCAAGATCGGACTGCCGGAAACACCATATATTTT. V and J are TRBV4-1 and TRBJ1-3; D gene uncertain. The germline CDR1 and CDR2 sequences are MGHRA and YSYEKL. The CDR3 loop spans 15 amino acids. V was pared by 0 bases and J by 4 bases, with 10 bases between.

The genes are TRBV5-1 and TRBJ2-1; TRBD1 matches at 8 bases. This CDR3 comprises 15 residues. Germline values: CDR1 SGHRS, CDR2 YFSETQ. With V trimmed by 0 bases and J by 7 bases, 6 bases remained unmatched. This CDR3 is CASSLEQGGANEQFF. The CDR3, as DNA: TGCGCCAGCAGCTTGGAACAGGGGGGTGCGAATGAGCAGTTCTTC.

As regards this clonotype: This may stem from a read error, because a much larger clone lies one nucleotide away. This rearrangement joins TRBV20-1 to TRBJ1-5, with a tentative D call TRBD1 (5 bases). Per the germline V gene, CDR1 is DFQATT and CDR2 is SNEGSKA (reference sequence). Trimming cost V 7 bases and J 4 bases, with 14 bases left between them. This CDR3 has 13 amino acids. The DNA for the CDR3 is TGCAGTGGGGGGGGGAAGGAGAATCAGCCCCAGCATTTT. This encodes CSGGGKENQPQHF.

The table lists this clonotype with many counts. The chain uses TRBV6-1 and TRBJ1-5; D is unresolved. CDR3 size: 13 residues. The V and J ends lost 8 bases and 4 bases respectively, with 12 bases between them. CDR1 and CDR2 (germline): MNHNS, SASEGT. The CDR3 bases are TGTGCCAGCTCGGAAAATCGAAATCAGCCCCAGCATTTT. Encoded protein: CASSENRNQPQHF.